This is a list of T cell receptor beta chains from one sample in a study of cytomegalovirus exposure and HLA in healthy donors. Sequencing was performed with immunoSEQ multiplex PCR; in TCRdb, only in-frame clones are kept and a portion is missing. The sample carries just under 75,000 clones, 94% recorded once. Material for sequencing was PBMCs. The source is a woman aged 18-30 years in good health and CMV-seropositive. Each CDR3 is given with its conserved first and last residue. A D gene is named only where the DNA matches it firmly.

V	J	D	CDR3	DNA
TRBV7-6	TRBJ2-1	TRBD2	CASSLLAGGNEQFF	TGTGCCAGCAGCTTACTAGCGGGAGGAAATGAGCAGTTCTTC
TRBV15	TRBJ2-7	.	CATSRESAVPYEQYF	TGTGCCACCAGCAGAGAAAGCGCAGTTCCCTACGAGCAGTACTTC
TRBV16	TRBJ2-7	.	CASSQLTGPSYEQYF	TGTGCCAGCAGCCAGCTAACAGGACCCTCCTACGAGCAGTACTTC
TRBV7-9	TRBJ1-3	.	CASSLAGRNTIYF	TGTGCCAGCAGCTTAGCAGGGAGGAACACCATATATTTT
TRBV7-9	TRBJ2-5	.	CASSPVGSRETQYF	TGTGCCAGCAGCCCCGTCGGTTCCCGGGAGACCCAGTACTTC
TRBV7-9	TRBJ1-3	TRBD1	CASSFRDRGNGNTIYF	TGTGCCAGCAGCTTCCGGGACAGGGGGAATGGAAACACCATATATTTT
TRBV18	TRBJ2-3	.	CASSPQKGVTDTQYF	TGTGCCAGCTCACCACAAAAGGGAGTCACAGATACGCAGTATTTT
TRBV5-1	TRBJ2-7	.	CASSAKGGTYEQYF	TGCGCCAGCAGCGCTAAGGGGGGGACCTACGAGCAGTACTTC
TRBV7-5	TRBJ1-1	.	CARSPLSGSWNTEAFF	TGTGCCAGAAGCCCACTTTCAGGGTCCTGGAACACTGAAGCTTTCTTT
TRBV28	TRBJ2-1	TRBD2	CASSLILAGHNEQFF	TGTGCCAGCAGTTTAATACTAGCGGGACACAATGAGCAGTTCTTC
TRBV21-1	TRBJ2-3	.	CASSKGAVSLSGGTDTQYF	TGTGCCAGCAGTAAAGGAGCGGTAAGTCTTAGCGGAGGAACAGATACGCAGTATTTT
TRBV6-6	TRBJ1-6	TRBD1	CASIYRDRVTNSPLHF	TGTGCCAGCATTTATCGGGACAGGGTCACAAATTCACCCCTCCACTTT
TRBV4-1	TRBJ2-1	TRBD2	CASSQEERGTYNEQFF	TGCGCCAGCAGCCAAGAAGAGCGGGGGACCTACAATGAGCAGTTCTTC